This passage covers 19 T cell receptor beta chains from one sample sequenced in a study of T-cell memory formation after mild COVID-19. TCRdb fed the 5' RACE reads into MiXCR, producing one record per CDR3 protein. The table lists hundreds of thousands of distinct CDR3 sequences, around 28% of them singletons. Sequenced: PBMCs or a T cell subset sorted from them (not recorded which). The receptors were gathered from an adult woman who had mild COVID-19 (a few samples of this study predate the infection). Cell type and time point are not known.

V and J are TRBV7-9 and TRBJ2-7; the match to TRBD1 covers 10 bases. Germline V lookup: CDR1 SEHNR, CDR2 FQNEAQ (reference sequence). The CDR3 runs 14 residues. The V and J ends lost 5 bases and 5 bases, in that order; junction bases with no gene match: 6. CDR3 in amino acids: CASSPGTGANEQYF. CDR3 bases: TGTGCCAGCAGCCCCGGGACAGGGGCCAACGAGCAGTACTTC.

The table lists this clonotype with a few counts. The chain joins TRBV5-6 to TRBJ2-1; 14 nucleotides align to TRBD2. J was trimmed by 9 bases and V by 4 bases; bases with no gene match: 18. Germline CDR1 is SGHDT and CDR2 is YYEEEE. There are 19 residues in the CDR3. CDR3 nucleotide sequence: TGTGCCAGCAGCACCGCCGGGACTAGCGGGAGTACCCACAATTGTGAGCAGTTCTTC. Its translation is CASSTAGTSGSTHNCEQFF.

In its sample, this clonotype was seen a few times. This chain uses TRBV12-3 or TRBV12-4 with TRBJ2-1; D is unresolved. V was trimmed by 4 bases and J by 11 bases, leaving 9 bases between them. The CDR3 loop spans 11 amino acids. The CDR3 DNA reads as TGTGCCAGCAGTTCTAACTGGAAGCAGTTCTTC. Protein: CASSSNWKQFF.

The chain recombines TRBV11-2 with TRBJ1-2; 7 positions agree with TRBD1. CDR1 and CDR2 (germline): SGHAT, FQNNGV. Trimming removed 4 bases from V and 4 bases from J; junction bases left unmatched: 3. The CDR3 contains 13 residues. CDR3 residues: CASSSGQTYGYTF. The CDR3 DNA follows: TGTGCCAGCAGCTCGGGACAGACCTATGGCTACACCTTC.

This clonotype was recorded a few times. The chain combines TRBV7-2 with TRBJ2-7, with 7 bases aligning to TRBD2. The CDR3 sequence is 14 residues long. CDR1 SGHTA and CDR2 FQGNSA come from the germline V gene. V shed 1 base, J shed 6 bases, and the junction held 6 bases outside the gene matches. The CDR3 bases are TGTGCCAGCAGCTTAGAGGCGGGAGACCTCGAGCAGTACTTC. Its protein product is CASSLEAGDLEQYF.

In its sample, this clonotype was seen a few times. The gene calls are TRBV6-5 and TRBJ1-1; perhaps TRBD1 as D (5 bases). The length of the CDR3 is 16 residues. With 4 bases removed from V and 2 bases from J, the gap between germline ends came to 17 bases. Germline values: CDR1 MNHEY, CDR2 SVGAGI. The CDR3 region has the DNA TGTGCCAGCAGTTTAAACACCGGGACCTACAACACTGAAGCTTTCTTT. This sequence encodes CASSLNTGTYNTEAFF.

This clonotype has a handful of counts. This rearrangement joins TRBV7-6 to TRBJ2-3, with D hard to call. The CDR3 contains 12 residues. Deletions cut 7 bases from V and 4 bases from J, with 9 bases between. CDR1 is SGHVS and CDR2 is FNYEAQ in the germline V gene. The CDR3 coding sequence is TGTGCCAGCACCAATCCCGCAGATACGCAGTATTTT. Translating gives CASTNPADTQYF. Drawing the rest from reference TRBV7-6 and TRBJ2-3, the complete variable domain is GAGVSQSPRYKVTKRGQDVALRCDPISGHVSLYWYRQALGQGPEFLTYFNYEAQQDKSGLPNDRFSAERPEGSISTLTIQRTEQRDSAMYRCASTNPADTQYFGPGTRLTVL.

This clonotype was seen a handful of times. Sequence at one end of the junction differs from germline and may be a read error. The chain carries TRBV5-6 and TRBJ2-3; D might be TRBD1 (6 bases). Germline V CDR1 and CDR2: SGHDT, YYEEEE. This CDR3 is 11 amino acids long. In DNA form, the CDR3 reads TGTGCCAGCAGCTTGGATAGGGGGACGGCTTTT. This sequence encodes CASSLDRGTAF.

The chain has TRBV5-4 and TRBJ2-1, with 8 bases that match TRBD2. CDR1 and CDR2 from the germline V gene are SGHNT and YYREEE (reference sequence). The CDR3 is 15 residues long. Losses at the gene ends were 4 bases for V and 0 bases for J; bases not matched to a gene: 3. The CDR3 spells CASSTAGGSYNEQFF. Written as DNA, the CDR3 is TGTGCCAGCAGCACGGCGGGGGGCTCCTACAATGAGCAGTTCTTC.

The chain couples TRBV28 to TRBJ2-3; D gene uncertain. The CDR3 loop spans 18 amino acids. Trimming pared 4 bases from V and 0 bases from J, leaving 20 bases between. Germline V gene lookup returns CDR1 MDHEN and CDR2 SYDVKM. CDR3 amino acids: CASSSHGLSPISTDTQYF. The CDR3 nucleotides read TGTGCCAGCAGTTCCCACGGTCTTTCACCAATAAGCACAGATACGCAGTATTTT.

The gene calls are TRBV5-6 and TRBJ2-1; 11 bases are shared with TRBD2. The germline gives CDR1 SGHDT, CDR2 YYEEEE. This CDR3 spans 20 amino acids. Trimming cost V 4 bases and J 4 bases; bases outside gene matches: 19. CDR3 in DNA: TGTGCCAGCAGCCCCGGCAGGGGACGGAGACTAGCGGGGAGATACAATGAGCAGTTCTTC. It is translated as CASSPGRGRRLAGRYNEQFF.

This chain uses TRBV7-2 with TRBJ2-1; D is unresolved. Germline lookup yields CDR1 SGHTA and CDR2 FQGNSA. The V end was cut by 3 bases, the J end by 8 bases, with 14 bases between. This CDR3 has 14 amino acids. CDR3: CASSFRARSDEQFF. DNA of the CDR3: TGTGCCAGCAGCTTTCGGGCTCGGTCCGATGAGCAGTTCTTC. The full variable domain, in which reference TRBV7-2 and TRBJ2-1 provide the parts outside the CDR3, is GAGVSQSPSNKVTEKGKDVELRCDPISGHTALYWYRQSLGQGLEFLIYFQGNSAPDKSGLPSDRFSAERTGGSVSTLTIQRTQQEDSAVYLCASSFRARSDEQFFGPGTRLTVL.

This clonotype has a handful of counts. The gene calls are TRBV12-3 or TRBV12-4 and TRBJ2-5, with D possibly matching TRBD1 (5 bases). The CDR3 is 14 amino acids. Trimming pared 1 base from V and 6 bases from J, leaving 12 bases between. The CDR3 reads CASSLVGQGKTQYF. CDR3 bases: TGTGCCAGCAGTTTAGTGGGGCAGGGAAAGACCCAGTACTTC.

This clonotype was detected only a few times. J is TRBJ2-7 and V is TRBV7-8; D is ambiguous. V was clipped by 2 bases and J by 5 bases, with 10 bases between them. CDR3 length: 13 amino acids. The germline V gene encodes CDR1 SGHVS and CDR2 FQNEAQ. The CDR3 DNA is TGTGCCAGCAGCTTACGGGCGCGGCACGAGCAGTACTTC. This codes for CASSLRARHEQYF.

This clonotype was counted only a few times. The V and J genes are TRBV20-1 and TRBJ2-1; weak D call: TRBD2 (6 bases). Per the germline V gene, CDR1 is DFQATT and CDR2 is SNEGSKA (reference sequence). With 6 bases removed from V and 6 bases from J, the gap between germline ends came to 15 bases. CDR3 size: 13 residues. The CDR3 spells CSAATGLPNEQFF. The CDR3 nucleotides read TGCAGTGCGGCGACGGGACTCCCCAATGAGCAGTTCTTC.

The CDR3 DNA sequence: TGCGCCAGCAGCCAAGAAGGATGGCGAGTCACTGAAGCTTTCTTT. Its translation is CASSQEGWRVTEAFF. This chain uses TRBV4-1 with TRBJ1-1; D gene ambiguous. V was clipped by 0 bases and J by 4 bases, with 12 bases between them. This CDR3 is 15 amino acids long. Germline loops: CDR1 MGHRA, CDR2 YSYEKL.

This clonotype was found a few times. The CDR3 here is CSARYPSGSTDTQYF. The DNA of the CDR3 is TGCAGTGCTAGATACCCCAGCGGGAGTACAGATACGCAGTATTTT. This rearrangement joins TRBV20-1 to TRBJ2-3; TRBD2 matches 8 bases. The germline V gene has CDR1 DFQATT and CDR2 SNEGSKA (reference sequence). With 2 bases clipped from V and 3 bases from J, the junction kept 7 bases outside the gene matches. There are 15 residues in the CDR3.

The rearrangement links TRBV21-1 to TRBJ2-7. TRBV21-1 is described as a pseudogene. The CDR3 spans 13 residues. The CDR3 loop reads CASTRLDPYEQYF. In DNA form, the CDR3 reads TGTGCCAGCACCCGACTGGATCCCTACGAGCAGTACTTC.

The CDR3 DNA reads as TGTGCCAGCAGCCCCCGAGAGGGAAAGACCTACGAGCAGTACTTC. Translating gives CASSPREGKTYEQYF. This chain links TRBV7-9 with TRBJ2-7; D may be TRBD2 (5 bases). Deletions cut 5 bases from V and 2 bases from J, with 16 bases between. The germline CDR1 and CDR2 sequences are SEHNR and FQNEAQ (reference sequence). The CDR3 is 15 amino acids.